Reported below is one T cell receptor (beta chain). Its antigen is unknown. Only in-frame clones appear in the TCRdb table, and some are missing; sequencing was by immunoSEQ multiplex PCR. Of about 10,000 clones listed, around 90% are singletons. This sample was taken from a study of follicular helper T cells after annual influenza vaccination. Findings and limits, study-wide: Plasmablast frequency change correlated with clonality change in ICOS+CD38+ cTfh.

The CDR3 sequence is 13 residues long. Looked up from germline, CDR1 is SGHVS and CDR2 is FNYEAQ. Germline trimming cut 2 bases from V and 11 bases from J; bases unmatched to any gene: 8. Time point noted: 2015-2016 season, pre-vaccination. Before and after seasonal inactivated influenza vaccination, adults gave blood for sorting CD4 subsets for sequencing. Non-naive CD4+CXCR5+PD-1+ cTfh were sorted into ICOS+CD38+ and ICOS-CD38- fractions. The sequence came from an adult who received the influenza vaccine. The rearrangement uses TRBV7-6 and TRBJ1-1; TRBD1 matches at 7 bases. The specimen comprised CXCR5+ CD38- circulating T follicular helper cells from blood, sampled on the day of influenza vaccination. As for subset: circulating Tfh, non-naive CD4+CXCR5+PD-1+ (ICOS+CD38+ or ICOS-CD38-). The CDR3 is CASSLQQGSRAFF. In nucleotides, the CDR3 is TGTGCCAGCAGCTTACAACAGGGGAGCAGGGCTTTCTTT.